The 9 T cell receptor beta chains reported below all come from one sample, sequenced in a study of T cell changes during pregnancy in multiple sclerosis. Clones were sequenced by immunoSEQ multiplex PCR, and TCRdb holds only the in-frame ones, with some missing. The sample shows about 120,000 clones, approximately 93% of them seen only once. The input for sequencing was peripheral blood, taken before pregnancy. The receptors stem from a female donor with multiple sclerosis, enrolled in a pregnancy study.

The chain is built from TRBV2 and TRBJ2-1, with TRBD2 matching 8 bases. The ends lost 8 bases at V and 2 bases at J; junction bases unmatched: 5. This CDR3 comprises 14 residues. Germline CDR1 SNHLY, CDR2 FYNNEI. CDR3 sequence (DNA): TGTGCCAGCCTGGAACTAGCGGCCTACAATGAGCAGTTCTTC. This codes for CASLELAAYNEQFF. Full variable domain (rest looked up from reference TRBV2 and TRBJ2-1): EPEVTQTPSHQVTQMGQEVILRCVPISNHLYFYWYRQILGQKVEFLVSFYNNEISEKSEIFDDQFSVERPDGSNFTLKIRSTKLEDSAMYFCASLELAAYNEQFFGPGTRLTVL.

This sequence joins TRBV7-8 and TRBJ1-2; 7 nucleotides match TRBD1. Germline V gene lookup returns CDR1 SGHVS and CDR2 FQNEAQ. The CDR3 runs to 17 residues. With 4 bases clipped from V and 4 bases from J, the junction kept 15 bases outside the gene matches. The CDR3 DNA reads as TGTGCCAGCAGCTACCAACCGCGGACAGGAGTTGGCTATGGCTACACCTTC. Protein product: CASSYQPRTGVGYGYTF. The variable domain in full, completed from reference TRBV7-8 and TRBJ1-2, reads GAGVSQSPRYKVAKRGQDVALRCDPISGHVSLFWYQQALGQGPEFLTYFQNEAQLDKSGLPSDRFFAERPEGSVSTLKIQRTQQEDSAVYLCASSYQPRTGVGYGYTFGSGTRLTVV.

V gene TRBV2 combines with J gene TRBJ1-2; 7 positions match TRBD1. Germline trimming cut 7 bases from V and 4 bases from J; bases unmatched to any gene: 12. The CDR3 has 15 residues. Germline values: CDR1 SNHLY, CDR2 FYNNEI. The CDR3 sequence is CASNEGAALGYGYTF. In DNA form, the CDR3 reads TGTGCCAGCAATGAGGGGGCGGCGTTGGGCTATGGCTACACCTTC.

This chain uses TRBV19 with TRBJ1-2; TRBD1 aligns across 12 bases. CDR1 is LNHDA, CDR2 SQIVND, per germline (reference sequence). The V gene end was trimmed by 5 bases and the J gene end by 8 bases; junction bases not matched to a gene: 9. This CDR3 contains 15 residues. The CDR3 protein is CASSAPGTGGAGYTF. In nucleotides, the CDR3 is TGTGCCAGTAGTGCCCCCGGGACAGGGGGCGCCGGCTACACCTTC. Combining the CDR3 with reference TRBV19 and TRBJ1-2 gives the whole variable domain DGGITQSPKYLFRKEGQNVTLSCEQNLNHDAMYWYRQDPGQGLRLIYYSQIVNDFQKGDIAEGYSVSREKKESFPLTVTSAQKNPTAFYLCASSAPGTGGAGYTFGSGTRLTVV.

The J gene is TRBJ2-2, the V gene TRBV19; TRBD1 agrees at 7 bases. After removal of 3 bases from V and 6 bases from J, the junction contained 1 base not matched to a gene. This CDR3 spans 13 amino acids. The germline CDR1 and CDR2 sequences are LNHDA and SQIVND (reference sequence). Written as DNA, the CDR3 is TGTGCCAGTAGTATTGACAGGGCCGGGGAGCTGTTTTTT. It codes for CASSIDRAGELFF. Full variable domain (outside the CDR3, taken from reference TRBV19 and TRBJ2-2): DGGITQSPKYLFRKEGQNVTLSCEQNLNHDAMYWYRQDPGQGLRLIYYSQIVNDFQKGDIAEGYSVSREKKESFPLTVTSAQKNPTAFYLCASSIDRAGELFFGEGSRLTVL.

The rearrangement joins TRBV15 to TRBJ1-2; no clear D gene. Between the trimmed V and J ends, which lost 0 bases and 4 bases, there was a span of 15 bases. CDR3 length equals 16 residues. Germline CDR1 LNHNV, CDR2 YYDKDF (reference sequence). CDR3 loop: CATSRDSIAVAYGYTF. CDR3 nucleotides: TGTGCCACCAGCAGAGATTCAATTGCAGTCGCCTATGGCTACACCTTC.

This chain uses TRBV5-6 with TRBJ1-3; D gene uncertain. V gave up 1 base and J gave up 5 bases, with 19 bases separating them. CDR3 length: 17 amino acids. Looked up from germline, CDR1 is SGHDT and CDR2 is YYEEEE. The CDR3 sequence is CASSLLSTLEDRNTIYF. The CDR3 nucleotides are TGTGCCAGCAGCTTGTTATCGACACTAGAGGACCGAAACACCATATATTTT.

CDR3 in amino acids: CASSFPGQGGTSSTDTQYF. The CDR3 coding sequence is TGTGCCAGCAGTTTCCCCGGACAGGGTGGGACCTCTAGCACAGATACGCAGTATTTT. The chain joins TRBV28 to TRBJ2-3; 8 bases are shared with TRBD1. This CDR3 comprises 19 residues. Germline trimming cut 3 bases from V and 0 bases from J; bases unmatched to any gene: 14. Germline loops: CDR1 MDHEN, CDR2 SYDVKM.

CDR3 nucleotides: TGTGCCAGCAGTGAACCCGCCCCCACTAGGACTAGGCGACAAGAGACCCAGTACTTC. Protein: CASSEPAPTRTRRQETQYF. This rearrangement joins TRBV6-1 to TRBJ2-5; 7 bases fit TRBD2. The ends lost 2 bases at V and 2 bases at J; junction bases unmatched: 17. Per germline, CDR1 MNHNS and CDR2 SASEGT. The CDR3 totals 19 residues.